Listed here are 3 T cell receptor beta chains from one sample, sequenced in a study of OX40 agonist ivuxolimab in advanced cancers. TCRdb keeps only in-frame clones here, not all; method: immunoSEQ multiplex PCR. The table includes some 11,000 clones, about 85% detected once. Source: CD4+ or CD8+ T cells sorted from blood, taken in a trial of the OX40 agonist ivuxolimab. Receptors were obtained from an adult with an advanced solid tumor such as melanoma, head and neck, liver or kidney cancer.

This rearrangement joins TRBV7-9 to TRBJ2-2; the D gene could be TRBD1 or TRBD2 (5 bases each). The CDR3 runs to 13 residues. V was cut by 1 base and J by 5 bases, with 5 bases left in between. Germline CDR1 reads SEHNR; CDR2 reads FQNEAQ (reference sequence). CDR3 region: CASSLGGTGELFF. The CDR3 DNA follows: TGTGCCAGCAGCTTAGGGGGGACCGGGGAGCTGTTTTTT.

A single count supports this clone. The chain carries TRBV6-1 and TRBJ1-1, with D uncertain. The CDR3 contains 14 residues. Trimming stripped 0 bases from V and 8 bases from J, with 13 bases between. Germline V gene sequence: CDR1 MNHNS, CDR2 SASEGT. The CDR3 protein is CASSEAPASKEAFF. The CDR3 coding sequence is TGTGCCAGCAGTGAAGCCCCTGCCTCGAAGGAAGCTTTCTTT.

J is TRBJ2-5 and V is TRBV19; 9 bases line up with TRBD2. With V trimmed by 3 bases and J by 3 bases, 14 bases remained unmatched. The CDR3 totals 18 residues. Per the germline V gene, CDR1 is LNHDA and CDR2 is SQIVND (reference sequence). CDR3 nucleotide sequence: TGTGCCAGTAGTATTACCCCTTCGACTAGCGGAGGTAAAGAGACCCAGTACTTC. It specifies CASSITPSTSGGKETQYF.